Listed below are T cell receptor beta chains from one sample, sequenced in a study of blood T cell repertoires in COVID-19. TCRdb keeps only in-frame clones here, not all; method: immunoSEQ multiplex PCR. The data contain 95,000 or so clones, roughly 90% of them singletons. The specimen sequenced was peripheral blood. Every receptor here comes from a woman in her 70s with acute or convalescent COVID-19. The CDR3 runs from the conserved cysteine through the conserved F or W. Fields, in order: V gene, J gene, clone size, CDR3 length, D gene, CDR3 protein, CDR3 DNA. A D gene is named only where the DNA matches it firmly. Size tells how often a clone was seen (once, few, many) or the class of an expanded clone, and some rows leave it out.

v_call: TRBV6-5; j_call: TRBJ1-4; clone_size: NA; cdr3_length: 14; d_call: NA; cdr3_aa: CASTEGRANEKLFF; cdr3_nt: TGTGCCAGCACAGAGGGTAGGGCTAATGAAAAACTGTTTTTT
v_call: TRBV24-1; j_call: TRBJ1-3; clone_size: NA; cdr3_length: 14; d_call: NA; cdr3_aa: CATSDGSSGNTIYF; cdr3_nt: TGTGCCACCAGTGATGGGAGCTCTGGAAACACCATATATTTT
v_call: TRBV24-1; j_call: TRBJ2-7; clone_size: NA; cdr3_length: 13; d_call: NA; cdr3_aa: CATSAQDSYEQYF; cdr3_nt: TGTGCCACCAGTGCCCAGGACAGCTACGAGCAGTACTTC
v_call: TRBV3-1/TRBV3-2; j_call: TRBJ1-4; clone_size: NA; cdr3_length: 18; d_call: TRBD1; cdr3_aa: CASSQSMTGFGTNEKLFF; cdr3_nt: TGTGCCAGCAGCCAGAGTATGACAGGGTTTGGAACTAATGAAAAACTGTTTTTT
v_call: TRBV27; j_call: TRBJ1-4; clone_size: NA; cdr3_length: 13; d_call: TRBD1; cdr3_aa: CASIDRGNEKLFF; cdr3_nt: TGTGCCAGCATCGACAGGGGGAACGAAAAACTGTTTTTT
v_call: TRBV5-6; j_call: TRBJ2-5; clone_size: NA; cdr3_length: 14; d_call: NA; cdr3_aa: CASSLGGRKETQYF; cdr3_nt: TGTGCCAGCAGCTTGGGGGGCAGAAAAGAGACCCAGTACTTC
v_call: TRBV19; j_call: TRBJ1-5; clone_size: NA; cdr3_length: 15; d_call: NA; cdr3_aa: CASSPDGISGQPQHF; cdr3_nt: TGTGCCAGTAGTCCCGACGGGATCTCGGGGCAGCCCCAGCATTTT
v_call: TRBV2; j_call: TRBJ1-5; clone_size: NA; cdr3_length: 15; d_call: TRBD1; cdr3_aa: CASSEVMTGVQPQHF; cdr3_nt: TGTGCCAGCAGTGAAGTTATGACAGGGGTTCAGCCCCAGCATTTT
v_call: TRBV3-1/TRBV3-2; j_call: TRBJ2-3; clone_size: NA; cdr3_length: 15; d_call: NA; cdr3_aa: CASSQFRLNTDTQYF; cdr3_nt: TGTGCCAGCAGCCAATTTCGACTGAACACAGATACGCAGTATTTT
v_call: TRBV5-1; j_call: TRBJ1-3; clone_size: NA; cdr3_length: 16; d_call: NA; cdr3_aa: CASSLGGLYSGNTIYF; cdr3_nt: TGCGCCAGCAGCTTGGGGGGCTTATACTCTGGAAACACCATATATTTT
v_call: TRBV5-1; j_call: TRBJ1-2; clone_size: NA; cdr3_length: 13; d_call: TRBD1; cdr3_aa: CASSGGQTYGYTF; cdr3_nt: TGCGCCAGCAGCGGGGGACAGACCTATGGCTACACCTTC
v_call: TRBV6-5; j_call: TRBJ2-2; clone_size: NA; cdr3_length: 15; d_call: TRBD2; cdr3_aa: CASSRGGSGTGELFF; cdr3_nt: TGTGCCAGCAGTCGGGGGGGTAGCGGCACCGGGGAGCTGTTTTTT
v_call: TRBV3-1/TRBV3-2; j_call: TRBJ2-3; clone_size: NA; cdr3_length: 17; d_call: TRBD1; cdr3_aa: CASSQGPGQGATDTQYF; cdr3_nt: TGTGCCAGCAGCCAAGGCCCCGGACAGGGGGCAACAGATACGCAGTATTTT
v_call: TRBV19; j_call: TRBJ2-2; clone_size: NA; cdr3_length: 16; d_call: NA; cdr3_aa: CATTLDVTRGSGELFF; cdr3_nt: TGTGCCACCACCCTAGACGTGACTCGGGGGTCCGGGGAGCTGTTTTTT
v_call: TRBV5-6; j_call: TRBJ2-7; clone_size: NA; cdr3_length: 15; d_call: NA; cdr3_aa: CASSFNRVTSYEQYF; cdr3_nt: TGTGCCAGCAGCTTTAACAGGGTAACATCCTACGAGCAGTACTTC
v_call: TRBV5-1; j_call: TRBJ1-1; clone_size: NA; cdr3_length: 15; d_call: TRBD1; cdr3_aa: CASSLDTGGSTEAFF; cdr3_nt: TGCGCCAGCAGCTTAGATACAGGGGGTAGCACTGAAGCTTTCTTT
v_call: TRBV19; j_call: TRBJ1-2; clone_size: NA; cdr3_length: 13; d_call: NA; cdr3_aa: CASSNEVNYGYTF; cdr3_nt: TGTGCCAGTAGTAATGAGGTTAACTATGGCTACACCTTC
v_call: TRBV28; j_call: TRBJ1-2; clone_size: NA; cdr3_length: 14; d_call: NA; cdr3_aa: CASSSSFLSYGYTF; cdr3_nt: TGTGCCAGCAGTTCGTCTTTTTTGAGCTATGGCTACACCTTC
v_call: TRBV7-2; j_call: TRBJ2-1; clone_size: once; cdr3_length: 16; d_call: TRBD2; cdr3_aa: CASSLLGLAGYNEQFF; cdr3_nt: TGTGCCAGCAGCTTATTAGGACTAGCGGGATACAATGAGCAGTTCTTC
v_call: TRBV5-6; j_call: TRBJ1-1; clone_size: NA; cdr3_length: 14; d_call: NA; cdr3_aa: CASSPETRYTEAFF; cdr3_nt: TGTGCCAGCAGCCCCGAGACAAGATACACTGAAGCTTTCTTT
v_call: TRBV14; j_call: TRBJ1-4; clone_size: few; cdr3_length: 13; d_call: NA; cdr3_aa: CASSQGAFVKLFF; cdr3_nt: TGTGCCAGCAGCCAAGGGGCGTTCGTTAAACTGTTTTTT
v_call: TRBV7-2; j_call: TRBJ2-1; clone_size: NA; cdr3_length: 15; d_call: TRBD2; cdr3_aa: CASSLVGLAGGEQFF; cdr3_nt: TGTGCCAGCAGCTTAGTTGGACTAGCGGGGGGTGAGCAGTTCTTC
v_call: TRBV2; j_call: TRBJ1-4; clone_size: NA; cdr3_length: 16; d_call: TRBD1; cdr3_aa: CASILAGGQGSEKLFF; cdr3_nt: TGTGCCAGCATACTAGCCGGGGGACAGGGCAGCGAAAAACTGTTTTTT
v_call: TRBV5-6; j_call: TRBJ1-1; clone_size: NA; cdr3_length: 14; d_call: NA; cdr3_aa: CASSPRNWFTEAFF; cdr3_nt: TGTGCCAGCAGCCCGAGGAATTGGTTCACTGAAGCTTTCTTT
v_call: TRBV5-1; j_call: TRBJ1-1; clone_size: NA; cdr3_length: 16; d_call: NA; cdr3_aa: CASSLAMTSVNTEAFF; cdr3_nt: TGCGCCAGCAGCTTGGCCATGACATCGGTAAACACTGAAGCTTTCTTT
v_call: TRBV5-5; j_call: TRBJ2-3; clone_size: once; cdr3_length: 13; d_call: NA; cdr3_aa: CASSFPHTDTQYF; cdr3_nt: TGTGCCAGCAGCTTCCCCCACACAGATACGCAGTATTTT
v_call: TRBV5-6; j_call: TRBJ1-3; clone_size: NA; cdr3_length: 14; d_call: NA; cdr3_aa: CASSKDSSGNTIYF; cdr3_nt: TGTGCCAGCAGCAAAGACAGCTCCGGAAACACCATATATTTT
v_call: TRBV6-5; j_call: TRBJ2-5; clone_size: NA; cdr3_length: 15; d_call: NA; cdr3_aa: CASTRLTTRQETQYF; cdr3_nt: TGTGCCAGCACCCGACTAACGACAAGACAAGAGACCCAGTACTTC
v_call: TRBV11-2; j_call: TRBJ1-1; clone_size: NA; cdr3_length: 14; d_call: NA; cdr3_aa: CASSLGAGVTEAFF; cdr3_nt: TGTGCCAGCAGCTTAGGGGCGGGGGTTACTGAAGCTTTCTTT
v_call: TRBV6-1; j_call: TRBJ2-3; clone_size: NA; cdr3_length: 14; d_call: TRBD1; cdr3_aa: CASSDRGQTDTQYF; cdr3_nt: TGTGCCAGCAGTGACAGGGGGCAAACAGATACGCAGTATTTT
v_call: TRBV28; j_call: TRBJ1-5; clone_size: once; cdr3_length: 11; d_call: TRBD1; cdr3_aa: CASGQDGPQHF; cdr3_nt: TGTGCCAGCGGACAGGACGGGCCCCAGCATTTT
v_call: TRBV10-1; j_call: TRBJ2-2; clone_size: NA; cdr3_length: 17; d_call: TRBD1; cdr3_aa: CASSPRGQGSNTGELFF; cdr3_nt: TGCGCCAGCAGTCCTAGGGGGCAGGGGAGTAACACCGGGGAGCTGTTTTTT
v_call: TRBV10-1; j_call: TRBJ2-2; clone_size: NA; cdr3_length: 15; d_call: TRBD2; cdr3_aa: CASRLGGSDTGELFF; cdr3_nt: TGCGCCAGCAGGTTGGGAGGGTCGGACACCGGGGAGCTGTTTTTT
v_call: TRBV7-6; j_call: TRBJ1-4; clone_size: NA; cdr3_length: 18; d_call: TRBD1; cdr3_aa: CASSYQGQGSSVQEKLFF; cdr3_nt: TGTGCCAGCAGCTACCAGGGACAGGGAAGTAGTGTGCAAGAAAAACTGTTTTTT
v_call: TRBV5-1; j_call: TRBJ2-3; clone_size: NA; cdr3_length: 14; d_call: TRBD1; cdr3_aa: CASNPGGSTDTQYF; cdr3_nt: TGCGCCAGCAACCCAGGGGGCAGCACAGATACGCAGTATTTT
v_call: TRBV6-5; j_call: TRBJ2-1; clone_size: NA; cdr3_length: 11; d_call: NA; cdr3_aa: CASSPNNEQFF; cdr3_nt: TGTGCCAGCAGCCCAAACAATGAGCAGTTCTTC
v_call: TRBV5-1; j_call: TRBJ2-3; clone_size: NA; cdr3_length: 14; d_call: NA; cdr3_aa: CASSLGRDTDTQYF; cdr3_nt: TGCGCCAGCAGCTTGGGGCGGGACACAGATACGCAGTATTTT
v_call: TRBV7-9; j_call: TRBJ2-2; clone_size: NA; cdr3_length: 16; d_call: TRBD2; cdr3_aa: CASSLVAGSNTGELFF; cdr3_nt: TGTGCCAGCAGCCTCGTAGCGGGGTCGAACACCGGGGAGCTGTTTTTT
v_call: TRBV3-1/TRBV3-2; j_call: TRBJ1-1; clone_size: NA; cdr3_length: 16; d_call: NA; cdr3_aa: CASSHFGGPMNTEAFF; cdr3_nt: TGTGCCAGCAGCCACTTCGGGGGTCCCATGAACACTGAAGCTTTCTTT
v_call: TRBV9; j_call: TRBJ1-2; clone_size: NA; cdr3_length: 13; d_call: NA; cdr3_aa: CASSEQEGYGYTF; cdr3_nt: TGTGCCAGCAGCGAACAGGAAGGATATGGCTACACCTTC
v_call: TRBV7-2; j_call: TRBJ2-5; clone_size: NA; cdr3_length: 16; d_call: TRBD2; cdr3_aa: CASSLHRSGGQETQYF; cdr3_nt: TGTGCCAGCAGCCTCCATAGGAGCGGGGGCCAAGAGACCCAGTACTTC
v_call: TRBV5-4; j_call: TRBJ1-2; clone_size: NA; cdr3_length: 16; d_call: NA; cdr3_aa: CASSSGARDRNYGYTF; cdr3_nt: TGTGCCAGCAGCTCAGGAGCAAGAGACAGGAACTATGGCTACACCTTC
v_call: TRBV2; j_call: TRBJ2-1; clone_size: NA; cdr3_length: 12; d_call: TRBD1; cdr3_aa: CAIYEPGQEQFF; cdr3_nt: TGTGCCATCTACGAACCGGGACAGGAGCAGTTCTTC
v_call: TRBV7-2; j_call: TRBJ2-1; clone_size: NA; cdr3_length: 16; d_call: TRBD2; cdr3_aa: CASSLGWDYTYNEQFF; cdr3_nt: TGTGCCAGCAGCTTGGGCTGGGACTACACCTACAATGAGCAGTTCTTC
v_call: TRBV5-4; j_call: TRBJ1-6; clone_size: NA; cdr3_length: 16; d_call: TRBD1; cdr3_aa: CASSVDRGTNNSPLHF; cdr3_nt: TGTGCCAGCAGCGTGGACAGGGGGACAAATAATTCACCCCTCCACTTT
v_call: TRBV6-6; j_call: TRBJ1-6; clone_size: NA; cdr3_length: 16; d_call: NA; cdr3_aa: CASLNWLSSYNSPLHF; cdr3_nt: TGTGCCAGCCTCAATTGGTTGAGCTCCTATAATTCACCCCTCCACTTT
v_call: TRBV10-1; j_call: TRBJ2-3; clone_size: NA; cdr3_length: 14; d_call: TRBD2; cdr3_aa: CASSDRGEADTQYF; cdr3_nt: TGCGCCAGCAGTGACCGGGGGGAGGCAGATACGCAGTATTTT
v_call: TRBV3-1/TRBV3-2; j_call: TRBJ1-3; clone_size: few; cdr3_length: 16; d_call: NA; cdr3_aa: CASSQVLTASGNTIYF; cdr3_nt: TGTGCCAGCAGCCAAGTCCTAACAGCCTCTGGAAACACCATATATTTT
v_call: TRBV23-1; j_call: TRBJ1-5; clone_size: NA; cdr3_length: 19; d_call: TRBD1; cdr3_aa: CASSQYGTGRGCGNQPQHF; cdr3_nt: TGCGCCAGCAGTCAATACGGGACAGGGAGGGGATGCGGCAATCAGCCCCAGCATTTT
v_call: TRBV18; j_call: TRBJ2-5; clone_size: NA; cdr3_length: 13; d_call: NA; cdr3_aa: CASSPTLQETQYF; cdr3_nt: TGTGCCAGCTCACCAACTCTGCAAGAGACCCAGTACTTC